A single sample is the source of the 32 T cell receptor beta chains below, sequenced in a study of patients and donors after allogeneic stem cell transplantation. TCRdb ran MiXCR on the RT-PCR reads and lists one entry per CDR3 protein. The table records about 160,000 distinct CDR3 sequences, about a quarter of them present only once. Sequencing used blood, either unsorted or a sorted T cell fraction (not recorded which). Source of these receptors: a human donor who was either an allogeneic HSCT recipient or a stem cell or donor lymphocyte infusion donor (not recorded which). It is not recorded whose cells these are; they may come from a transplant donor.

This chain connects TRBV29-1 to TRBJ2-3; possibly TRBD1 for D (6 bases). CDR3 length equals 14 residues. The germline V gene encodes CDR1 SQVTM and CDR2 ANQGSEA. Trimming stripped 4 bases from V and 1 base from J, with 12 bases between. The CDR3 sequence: CSVVDSKGTDTQYF. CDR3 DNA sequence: TGCAGCGTTGTGGACAGTAAGGGCACAGATACGCAGTATTTT.

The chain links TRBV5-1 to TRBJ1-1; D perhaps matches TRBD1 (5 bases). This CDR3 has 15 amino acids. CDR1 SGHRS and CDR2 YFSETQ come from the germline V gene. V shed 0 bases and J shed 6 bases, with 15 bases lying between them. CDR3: CASSLGPQGGAEAFF. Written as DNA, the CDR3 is TGCGCCAGCAGCTTGGGACCCCAGGGAGGGGCTGAAGCTTTCTTT.

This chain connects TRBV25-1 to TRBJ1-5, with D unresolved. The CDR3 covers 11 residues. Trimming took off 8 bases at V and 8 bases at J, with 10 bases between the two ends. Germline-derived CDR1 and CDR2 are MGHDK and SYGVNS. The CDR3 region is CASGLREPQHF. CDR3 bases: TGTGCCAGCGGATTGAGAGAGCCCCAGCATTTT.

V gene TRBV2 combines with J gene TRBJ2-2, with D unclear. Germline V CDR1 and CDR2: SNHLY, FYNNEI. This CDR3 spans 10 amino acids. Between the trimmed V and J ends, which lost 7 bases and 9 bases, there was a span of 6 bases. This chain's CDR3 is CASKARELFF. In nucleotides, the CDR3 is TGTGCCAGCAAGGCGAGGGAGCTGTTTTTT. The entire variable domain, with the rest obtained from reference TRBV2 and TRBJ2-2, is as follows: EPEVTQTPSHQVTQMGQEVILRCVPISNHLYFYWYRQILGQKVEFLVSFYNNEISEKSEIFDDQFSVERPDGSNFTLKIRSTKLEDSAMYFCASKARELFFGEGSRLTVL.

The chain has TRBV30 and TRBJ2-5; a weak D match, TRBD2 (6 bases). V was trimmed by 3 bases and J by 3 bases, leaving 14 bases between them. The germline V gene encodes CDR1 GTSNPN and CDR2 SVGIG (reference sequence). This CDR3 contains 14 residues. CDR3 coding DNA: TGTGCCTGGAGGGACTACGGAGGGGAAGAGACCCAGTACTTC. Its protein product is CAWRDYGGEETQYF. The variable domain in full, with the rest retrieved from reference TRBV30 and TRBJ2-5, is SQTIHQWPATLVQPVGSPLSLECTVEGTSNPNLYWYRQAAGRGLQLLFYSVGIGQISSEVPQNLSASRPQDRQFILSSKKLLLSDSGFYLCAWRDYGGEETQYFGPGTRLLVL.

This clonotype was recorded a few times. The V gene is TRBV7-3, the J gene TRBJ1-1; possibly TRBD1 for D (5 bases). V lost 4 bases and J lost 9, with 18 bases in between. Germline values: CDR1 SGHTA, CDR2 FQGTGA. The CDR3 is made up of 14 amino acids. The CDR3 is CASSSTTEGTKAFF. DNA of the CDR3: TGTGCCAGCAGCTCCACGACTGAGGGGACCAAAGCTTTCTTT.

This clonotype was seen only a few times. This CDR3 reads CSVGDRAETKAFF. Written as DNA, the CDR3 is TGCAGCGTTGGGGACAGGGCAGAAACGAAAGCTTTCTTT. J is TRBJ1-1 and V is TRBV29-1; 9 positions agree with TRBD1. The CDR3 runs to 13 residues. With 4 bases clipped from V and 9 bases from J, the junction kept 9 bases outside the gene matches. Looked up from germline, CDR1 is SQVTM and CDR2 is ANQGSEA.

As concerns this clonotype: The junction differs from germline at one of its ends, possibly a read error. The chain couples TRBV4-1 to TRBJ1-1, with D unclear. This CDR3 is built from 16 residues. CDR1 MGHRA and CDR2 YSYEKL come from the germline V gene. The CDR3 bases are TGCGCCAGCAGCCAAGATCCAGTTAGTTTGAAAACTGAAGCTTTCTTT. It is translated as CASSQDPVSLKTEAFF.

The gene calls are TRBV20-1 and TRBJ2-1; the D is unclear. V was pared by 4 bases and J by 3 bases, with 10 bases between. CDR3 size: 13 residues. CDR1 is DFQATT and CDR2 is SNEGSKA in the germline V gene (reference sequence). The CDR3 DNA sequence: TGCAGTGCTATATCGGGTAACTACAATGAGCAGTTCTTC. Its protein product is CSAISGNYNEQFF.

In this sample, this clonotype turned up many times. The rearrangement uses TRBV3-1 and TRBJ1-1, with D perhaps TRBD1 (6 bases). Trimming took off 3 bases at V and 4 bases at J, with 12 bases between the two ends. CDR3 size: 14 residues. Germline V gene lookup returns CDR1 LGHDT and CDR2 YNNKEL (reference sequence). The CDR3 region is CASSQTTGATEAFF. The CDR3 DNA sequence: TGTGCCAGCAGCCAGACGACAGGAGCCACTGAAGCTTTCTTT.

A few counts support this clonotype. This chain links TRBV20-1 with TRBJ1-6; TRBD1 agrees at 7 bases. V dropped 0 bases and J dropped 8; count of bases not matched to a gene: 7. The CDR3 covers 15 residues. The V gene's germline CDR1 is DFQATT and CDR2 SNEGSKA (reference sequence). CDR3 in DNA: TGCAGTGCTAGAGATTTGGAACAGGGGCATTCACCCCTCCACTTT. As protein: CSARDLEQGHSPLHF.

The CDR3 coding sequence is TGTGCCACCACCGATACCGGGACAGGGGGGAGGGCTTTCTTT. This encodes CATTDTGTGGRAFF. The chain couples TRBV24-1 to TRBJ1-1; 11 bases agree with TRBD1. This CDR3 has 14 amino acids. CDR1 is KGHDR and CDR2 is SFDVKD in the germline V gene. The ends lost 8 bases at V and 11 bases at J; junction bases unmatched: 12.

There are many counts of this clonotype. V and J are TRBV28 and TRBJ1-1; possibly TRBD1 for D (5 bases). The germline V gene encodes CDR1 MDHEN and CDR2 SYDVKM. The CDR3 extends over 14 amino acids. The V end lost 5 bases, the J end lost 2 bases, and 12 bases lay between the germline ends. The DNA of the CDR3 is TGTGCCAGCAGTCCACCGCAGGGTAACACTGAAGCTTTCTTT. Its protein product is CASSPPQGNTEAFF. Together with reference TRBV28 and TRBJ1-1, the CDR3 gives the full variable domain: DVKVTQSSRYLVKRTGEKVFLECVQDMDHENMFWYRQDPGLGLRLIYFSYDVKMKEKGDIPEGYSVSREKKERFSLILESASTNQTSMYLCASSPPQGNTEAFFGQGTRLTVV.

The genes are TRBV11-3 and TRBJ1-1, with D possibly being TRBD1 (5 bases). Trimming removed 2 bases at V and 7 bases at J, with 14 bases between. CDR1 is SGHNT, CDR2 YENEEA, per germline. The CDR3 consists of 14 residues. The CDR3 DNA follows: TGTGCCAGCAGCTTACGGGCAGGGTCAGGTGAAGCTTTCTTT. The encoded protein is CASSLRAGSGEAFF.

The CDR3 loop reads CASRSSYGYTF. The CDR3, as DNA: TGTGCCAGCAGGTCCTCCTATGGCTACACCTTC. The genes are TRBV12-3 or TRBV12-4 and TRBJ1-2; no definite D call. There are 11 residues in the CDR3. Trimming took off 6 bases at V and 4 bases at J, with 6 bases between the two ends.

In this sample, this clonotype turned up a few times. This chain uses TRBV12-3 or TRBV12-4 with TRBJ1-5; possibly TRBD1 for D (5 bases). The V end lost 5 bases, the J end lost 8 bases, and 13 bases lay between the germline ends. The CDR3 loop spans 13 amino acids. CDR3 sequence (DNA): TGTGCCAGCAGTCAGGGACCTTGGGAGCCCCAGCATTTT. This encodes CASSQGPWEPQHF.

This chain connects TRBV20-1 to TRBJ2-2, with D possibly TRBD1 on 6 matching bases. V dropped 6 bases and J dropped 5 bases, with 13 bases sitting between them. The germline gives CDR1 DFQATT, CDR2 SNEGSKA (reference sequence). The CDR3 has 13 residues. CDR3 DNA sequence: TGCAGTGCCATGGAAGGGGGTACCGGGGAGCTGTTTTTT. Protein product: CSAMEGGTGELFF.

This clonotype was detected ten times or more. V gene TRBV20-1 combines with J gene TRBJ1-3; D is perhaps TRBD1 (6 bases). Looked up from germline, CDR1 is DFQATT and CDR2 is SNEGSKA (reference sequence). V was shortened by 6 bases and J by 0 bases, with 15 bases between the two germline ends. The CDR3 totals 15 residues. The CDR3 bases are TGCAGTGCCGCGGACAGCTGGAGCTCTGGAAACACCATATATTTT. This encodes CSAADSWSSGNTIYF.

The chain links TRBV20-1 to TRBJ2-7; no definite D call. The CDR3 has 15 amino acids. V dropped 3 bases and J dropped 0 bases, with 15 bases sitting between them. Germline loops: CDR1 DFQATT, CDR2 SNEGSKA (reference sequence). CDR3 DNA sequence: TGCAGTGCTAGGGACGCCCGGGTTAGCTCCTACGAGCAGTACTTC. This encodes CSARDARVSSYEQYF.

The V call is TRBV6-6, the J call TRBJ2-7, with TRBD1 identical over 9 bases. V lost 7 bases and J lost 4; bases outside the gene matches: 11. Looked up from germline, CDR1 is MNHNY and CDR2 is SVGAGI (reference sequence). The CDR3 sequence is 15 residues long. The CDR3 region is CASIPRGQGFYEQYF. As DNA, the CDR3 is TGTGCCAGCATACCACGGGGACAGGGTTTTTACGAGCAGTACTTC.

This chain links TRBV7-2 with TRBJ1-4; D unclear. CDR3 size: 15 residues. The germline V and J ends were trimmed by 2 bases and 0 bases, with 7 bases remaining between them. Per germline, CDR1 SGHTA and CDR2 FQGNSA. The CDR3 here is CASSLIGATNEKLFF. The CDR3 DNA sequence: TGTGCCAGCAGCTTAATCGGTGCAACTAATGAAAAACTGTTTTTT.

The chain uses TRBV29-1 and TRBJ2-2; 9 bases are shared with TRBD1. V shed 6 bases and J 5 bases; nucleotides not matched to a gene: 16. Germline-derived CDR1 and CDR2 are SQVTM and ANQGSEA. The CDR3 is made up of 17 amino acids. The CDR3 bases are TGCAGCGTCGAATACCGGTCCGGGACAGGGTCAACCGGGGAGCTGTTTTTT. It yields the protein CSVEYRSGTGSTGELFF.

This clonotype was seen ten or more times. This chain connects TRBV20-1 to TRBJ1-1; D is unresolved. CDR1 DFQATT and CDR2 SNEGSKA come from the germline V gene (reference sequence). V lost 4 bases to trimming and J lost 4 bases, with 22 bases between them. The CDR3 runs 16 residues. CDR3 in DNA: TGCAGTGCTACTCCCGGCGGAGCTTTTGGTGGCACTGAAGCTTTCTTT. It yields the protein CSATPGGAFGGTEAFF.

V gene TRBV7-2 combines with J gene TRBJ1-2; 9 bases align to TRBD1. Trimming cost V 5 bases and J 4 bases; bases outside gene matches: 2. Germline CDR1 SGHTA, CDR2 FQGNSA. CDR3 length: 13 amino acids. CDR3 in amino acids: CASSTDRGYGYTF. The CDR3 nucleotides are TGTGCCAGCAGCACGGACAGGGGCTATGGCTACACCTTC. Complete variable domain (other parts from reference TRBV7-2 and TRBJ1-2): GAGVSQSPSNKVTEKGKDVELRCDPISGHTALYWYRQSLGQGLEFLIYFQGNSAPDKSGLPSDRFSAERTGGSVSTLTIQRTQQEDSAVYLCASSTDRGYGYTFGSGTRLTVV.

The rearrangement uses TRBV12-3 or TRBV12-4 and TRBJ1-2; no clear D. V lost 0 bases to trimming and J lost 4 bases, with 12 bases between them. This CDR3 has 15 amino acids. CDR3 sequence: CASSLAHPVFYGYTF. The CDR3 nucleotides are TGTGCCAGCAGTTTAGCTCATCCTGTTTTCTATGGCTACACCTTC.

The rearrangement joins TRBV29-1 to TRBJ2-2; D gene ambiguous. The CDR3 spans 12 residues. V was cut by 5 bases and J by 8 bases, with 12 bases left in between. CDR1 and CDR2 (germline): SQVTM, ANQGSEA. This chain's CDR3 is CSVQANMGELFF. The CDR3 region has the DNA TGCAGCGTTCAGGCCAATATGGGGGAGCTGTTTTTT.

CDR3 protein: CASSQRPASGGRSSYNEQFF. In nucleotides, the CDR3 is TGTGCCAGCAGCCAACGACCGGCTAGCGGGGGGCGCAGCTCCTACAATGAGCAGTTCTTC. The V gene is TRBV7-3, the J gene TRBJ2-1; TRBD2 matches 11 bases. In germline, CDR1 is SGHTA, CDR2 FQGTGA. The CDR3 runs to 20 residues. V gave up 5 bases and J gave up 0 bases; unmatched junction bases: 15.

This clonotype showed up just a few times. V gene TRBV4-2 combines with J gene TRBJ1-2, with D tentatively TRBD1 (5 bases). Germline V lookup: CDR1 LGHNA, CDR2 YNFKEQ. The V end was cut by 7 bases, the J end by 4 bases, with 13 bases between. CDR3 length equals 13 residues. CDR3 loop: CASNAGLGYGYTF. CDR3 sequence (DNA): TGTGCCAGCAACGCAGGGTTGGGCTATGGCTACACCTTC.

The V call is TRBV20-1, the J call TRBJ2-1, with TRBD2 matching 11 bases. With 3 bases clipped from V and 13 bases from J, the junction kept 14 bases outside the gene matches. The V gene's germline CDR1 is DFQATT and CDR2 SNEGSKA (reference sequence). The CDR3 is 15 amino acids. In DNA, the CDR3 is TGCAGTGCTAGCCCAGGCCATAGCGGGGGGGATGGTCAGTTCTTC. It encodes CSASPGHSGGDGQFF.

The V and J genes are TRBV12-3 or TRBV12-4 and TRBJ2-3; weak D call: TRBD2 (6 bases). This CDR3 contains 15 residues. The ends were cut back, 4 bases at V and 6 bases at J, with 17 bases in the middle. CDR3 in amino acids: CASSSATRYRDTQYF. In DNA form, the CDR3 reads TGTGCCAGCAGTTCCGCGACTAGGTATAGGGATACGCAGTATTTT.

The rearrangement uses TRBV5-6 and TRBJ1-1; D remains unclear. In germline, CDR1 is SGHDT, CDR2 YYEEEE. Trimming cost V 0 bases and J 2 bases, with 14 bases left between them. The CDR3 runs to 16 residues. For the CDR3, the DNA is TGTGCCAGCAGCTTGGGTCCAGGAGGTTTTAACACTGAAGCTTTCTTT. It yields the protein CASSLGPGGFNTEAFF.

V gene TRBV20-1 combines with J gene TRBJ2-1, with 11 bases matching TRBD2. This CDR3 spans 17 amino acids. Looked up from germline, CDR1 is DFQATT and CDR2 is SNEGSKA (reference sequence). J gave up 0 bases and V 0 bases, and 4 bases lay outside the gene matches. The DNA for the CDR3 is TGCAGTGCTAGAGAACTAGCGGGGGCCGACTCCTACAATGAGCAGTTCTTC. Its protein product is CSARELAGADSYNEQFF.